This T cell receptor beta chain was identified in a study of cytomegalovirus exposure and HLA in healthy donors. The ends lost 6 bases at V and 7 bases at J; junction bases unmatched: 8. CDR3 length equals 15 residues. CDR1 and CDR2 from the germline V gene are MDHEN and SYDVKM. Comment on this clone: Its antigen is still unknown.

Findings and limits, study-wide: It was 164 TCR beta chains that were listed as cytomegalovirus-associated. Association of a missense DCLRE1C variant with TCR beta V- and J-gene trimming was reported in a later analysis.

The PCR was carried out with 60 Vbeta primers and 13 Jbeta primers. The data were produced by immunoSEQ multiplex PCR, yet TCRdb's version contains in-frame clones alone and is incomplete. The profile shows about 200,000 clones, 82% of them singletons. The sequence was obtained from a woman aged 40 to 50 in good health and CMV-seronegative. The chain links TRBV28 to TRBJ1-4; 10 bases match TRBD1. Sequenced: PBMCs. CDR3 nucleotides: TGTGCCAGCAGCGGGGACAGGGGATGGAGTGAAAAACTGTTTTTT. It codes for CASSGDRGWSEKLFF.